This is a list of T cell receptor beta chains from one sample in a study of blood T cell repertoires in COVID-19. Profiled with immunoSEQ multiplex PCR; TCRdb holds only in-frame clones, not every one. The sample carries 95,000 to 150,000 clones, around 63% recorded once. Material for sequencing was peripheral blood. Receptor source: a woman between 65 and 79 years old with acute or convalescent COVID-19. Each CDR3 is given with its conserved first and last residue. The D gene is left open where the match is weak. Some rows have no size entry. The others give once, few or many, or a class for an expanded clone.

>TRBV5-6|TRBJ2-1|.|.
TGTGCCAGCAGCTTAAGTCCCGTTATGAGCTCCTACAATGAGCAGTTCTTC
CASSLSPVMSSYNEQFF
>TRBV9|TRBJ2-7|.|.
TGTGCCAGCAGCGTAGGAGTATCGGGCTACGAGCAGTACTTC
CASSVGVSGYEQYF
>TRBV3-1/TRBV3-2|TRBJ1-5|.|.
TGTGCCAGCAGCCAAGGGGCAGGGGCGAGTCAGCCCCAGCATTTT
CASSQGAGASQPQHF
>TRBV5-1|TRBJ1-1|.|.
TGCGCCAGCAGTGCAGGGGCGGACACTGAAGCTTTCTTT
CASSAGADTEAFF
>TRBV11-2|TRBJ2-1|once|TRBD2
TGTGCCAGCAGCCCTTTAGGTCCGCTGGCGGGGGGATTCGGTGAGCAGTTCTTC
CASSPLGPLAGGFGEQFF
>TRBV7-2|TRBJ2-3|once|TRBD2
TGTGCCAGCAGCTTAGACGGGGGGACAGATACGCAGTATTTT
CASSLDGGTDTQYF
>TRBV6-2/TRBV6-3|TRBJ2-7|.|.
TGTGCCAGCAGTTACGACAACACTAGAGAAGGGTCCTACGAGCAGTACTTC
CASSYDNTREGSYEQYF
>TRBV27|TRBJ2-2|.|.
TGTGCCAGCAGTTTTGGCAGGGCGAACACCGGGGAGCTGTTTTTT
CASSFGRANTGELFF
>TRBV29-1|TRBJ1-2|once|TRBD1
TGCAGCGTAGAACAGGGGGCTGGGGGCTACACCTTC
CSVEQGAGGYTF
>TRBV30|TRBJ2-3|.|.
TGTGCCTGGAGTGTGGGGGCTGGGGCAGATACGCAGTATTTT
CAWSVGAGADTQYF
>TRBV6-2/TRBV6-3|TRBJ1-1|.|TRBD1
TGTGCCAGCAGTTACCGGGACAGGGTGAACACTGAAGCTTTCTTT
CASSYRDRVNTEAFF
>TRBV28|TRBJ1-5|.|.
TGTGCCAGCAGTCTCCGGGGGGGCGGGCAGCCCCAGCATTTT
CASSLRGGGQPQHF
>TRBV29-1|TRBJ1-5|.|.
TGCAGCGTTGACCCAGGGTCTCCGCAATCAGCCCAGCATTTT
CSVDPGSPQSAQHF
>TRBV19|TRBJ1-1|.|.
TGTGCCAGTAGTTTACAGAAGAACACTGAAGCTTTCTTT
CASSLQKNTEAFF
>TRBV5-6|TRBJ1-2|few|TRBD1
TGTGCCAGCAGCTTGGAGGGGACAGGGGAGACACCCAAAACAAACTTC
CASSLEGTGETPKTNF
>TRBV11-2|TRBJ2-3|.|TRBD2
TGTGCCAGCAGCCCTAGTGGGGGCGGGAGGGCCTCAGATACGCAGTATTTT
CASSPSGGGRASDTQYF
>TRBV24-1|TRBJ1-2|.|.
TGTGCCACCAGTGACCTTAACTATGGCTACACCTTC
CATSDLNYGYTF
>TRBV19|TRBJ1-5|few|TRBD1
TGTGCCAGTGGCGGGATCGGACAGGGAAGCAATCAGCCCCAGCATTTT
CASGGIGQGSNQPQHF
>TRBV7-2|TRBJ2-7|few|TRBD1
TGTGCCAGCAGCTTAGCTCCGGGACAGTTGGGCGAGCAGTACTTC
CASSLAPGQLGEQYF
>TRBV29-1|TRBJ2-5|few|TRBD1
TGCAGCGTCCGGGACAGGGGGAGTGAGACCCAGTACTTC
CSVRDRGSETQYF
>TRBV30|TRBJ1-5|.|.
TGTGCCTGGGCTAGGGGGTATCAGCCCCAGCATTTT
CAWARGYQPQHF
>TRBV6-1|TRBJ2-1|few|TRBD2
TGTGCCAGCAGTGAAGGCAGTTGGCTAGCGGGAGGGGCTGAGCAGTTCTTC
CASSEGSWLAGGAEQFF
>TRBV7-2|TRBJ1-5|.|.
TGTGCCAGCAGCTTAGTTGGCGGGCAGCCCCAGCATTTT
CASSLVGGQPQHF
>TRBV5-1|TRBJ2-7|.|TRBD1
TGCGCCAGCCACGCCGGGGACAGCCCCTACGAGCAGTACTTC
CASHAGDSPYEQYF
>TRBV2|TRBJ1-5|.|.
TGTGCCAGCAGTGCAGAGGCAGCATCTTACAATCAGCCCCAGCATTTT
CASSAEAASYNQPQHF
>TRBV6-5|TRBJ1-1|many|TRBD1
TGTGCCAGCAGTTGGACAGGAGGCACTGAAGCTTTCTTT
CASSWTGGTEAFF
>TRBV11-2|TRBJ2-2|.|.
TGTGCCAGCAGCGGGAGAAGACTATATAGTTACACCGGGGAGCTGTTTTTT
CASSGRRLYSYTGELFF
>TRBV2|TRBJ2-7|.|.
TGTGCCAGCAGTGAAGCAGGGGGGGGAAGCTCCTACGAGCAGTACTTC
CASSEAGGGSSYEQYF
>TRBV18|TRBJ1-4|few|TRBD1
TGTGCCAGCTCACCATCGAGGACAGGCCCGAATGAAAAACTGTTTTTT
CASSPSRTGPNEKLFF
>TRBV5-1|TRBJ1-2|once|.
TGCGCCAGCAGCTTGCAGGAAAACTATGGCTACACCTTC
CASSLQENYGYTF
>TRBV5-6|TRBJ1-4|few|.
TGTGCCAGCAGCCTAGGGTGGACAGAGGAAAAACTGTTTTTT
CASSLGWTEEKLFF
>TRBV4-3|TRBJ1-1|.|.
TGCGCCAGCAGCCAAGATATCCGTCGGACAGCTGTGTGGAACACTGAAGCTTTCTTT
CASSQDIRRTAVWNTEAFF
>TRBV6-2/TRBV6-3|TRBJ1-4|.|TRBD1
TGTGCCAGCAGTTTCTCCGTACAGGGGGCGACGGGCTATAATGAAAAACTGTTTTTT
CASSFSVQGATGYNEKLFF
>TRBV10-2|TRBJ2-7|.|.
TGCGCCAGCAGCGGACTATCCTACGAGCAGTACTTC
CASSGLSYEQYF
>TRBV7-9|TRBJ2-7|.|.
TGTGCCAGCAGCTTAGGTGGAGGCGAGCAGTACTTC
CASSLGGGEQYF